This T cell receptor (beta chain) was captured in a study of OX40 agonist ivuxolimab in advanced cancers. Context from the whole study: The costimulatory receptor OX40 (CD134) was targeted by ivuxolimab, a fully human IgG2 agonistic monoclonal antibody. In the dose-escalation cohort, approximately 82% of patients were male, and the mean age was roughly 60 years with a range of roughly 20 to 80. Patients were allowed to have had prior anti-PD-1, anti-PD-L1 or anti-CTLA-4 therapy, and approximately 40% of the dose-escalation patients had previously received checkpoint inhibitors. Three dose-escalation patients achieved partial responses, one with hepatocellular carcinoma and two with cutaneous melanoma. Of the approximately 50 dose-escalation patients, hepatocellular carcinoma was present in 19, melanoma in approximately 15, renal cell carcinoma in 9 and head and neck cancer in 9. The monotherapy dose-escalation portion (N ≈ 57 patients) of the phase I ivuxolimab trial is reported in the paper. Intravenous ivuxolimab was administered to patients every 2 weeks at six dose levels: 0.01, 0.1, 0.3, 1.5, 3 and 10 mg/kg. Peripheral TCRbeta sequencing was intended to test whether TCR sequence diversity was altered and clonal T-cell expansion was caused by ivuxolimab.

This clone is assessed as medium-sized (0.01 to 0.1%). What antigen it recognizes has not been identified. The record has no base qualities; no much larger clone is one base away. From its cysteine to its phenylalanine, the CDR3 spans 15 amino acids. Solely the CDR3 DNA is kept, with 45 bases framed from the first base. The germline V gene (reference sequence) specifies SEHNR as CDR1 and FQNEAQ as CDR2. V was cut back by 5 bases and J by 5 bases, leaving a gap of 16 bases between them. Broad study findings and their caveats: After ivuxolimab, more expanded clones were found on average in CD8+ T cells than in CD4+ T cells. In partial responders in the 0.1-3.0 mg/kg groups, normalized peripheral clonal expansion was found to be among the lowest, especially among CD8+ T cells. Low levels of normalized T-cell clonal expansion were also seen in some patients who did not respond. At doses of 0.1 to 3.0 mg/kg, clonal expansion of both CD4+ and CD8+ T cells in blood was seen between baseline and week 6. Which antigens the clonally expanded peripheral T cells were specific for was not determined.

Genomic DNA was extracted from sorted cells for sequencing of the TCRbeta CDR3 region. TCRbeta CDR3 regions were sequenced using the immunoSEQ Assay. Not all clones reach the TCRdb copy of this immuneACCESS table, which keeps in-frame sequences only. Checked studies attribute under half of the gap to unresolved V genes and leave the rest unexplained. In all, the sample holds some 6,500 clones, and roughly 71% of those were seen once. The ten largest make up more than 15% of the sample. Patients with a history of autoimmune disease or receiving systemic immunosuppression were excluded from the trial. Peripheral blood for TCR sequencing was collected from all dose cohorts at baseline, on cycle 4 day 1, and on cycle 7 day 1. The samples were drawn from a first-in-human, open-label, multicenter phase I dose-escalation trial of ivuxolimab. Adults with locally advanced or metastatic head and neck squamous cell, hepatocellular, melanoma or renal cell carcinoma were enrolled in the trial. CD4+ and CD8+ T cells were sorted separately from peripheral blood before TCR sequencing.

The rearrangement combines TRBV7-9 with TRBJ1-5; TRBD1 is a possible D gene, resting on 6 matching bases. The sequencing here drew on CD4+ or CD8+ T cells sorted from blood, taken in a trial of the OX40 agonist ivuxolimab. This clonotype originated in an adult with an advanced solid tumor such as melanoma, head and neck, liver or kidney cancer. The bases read TGTGCCAGCAGCCTCACAGGGCCCGGGTATCAGCCCCAGCATTTT. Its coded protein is CASSLTGPGYQPQHF. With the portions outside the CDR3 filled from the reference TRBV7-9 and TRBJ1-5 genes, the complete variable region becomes DTGVSQNPRHKITKRGQNVTFRCDPISEHNRLYWYRQTLGQGPEFLTYFQNEAQLEKSRLLSDRFSAERPKGSFSTLEIQRTEQGDSAMYLCASSLTGPGYQPQHFGDGTRLSIL.